Sequencing of this T cell receptor (beta chain) was carried out in a study of blood T cells in healthy people across ages (dated by TCRdb to between 2015 and 2017). General notes on the study: In model experiments, roughly one uniquely barcoded TCR beta cDNA molecule per two T cells was captured by template switching. Donors were grouped into four age groups: young (average 16 years), middle-aged (less than 40), aged (about 59) and long-lived (about 89). To track age-related changes in TCR beta repertoire diversity, the study relied on deep sequencing normalized with unique cDNA molecular identifiers. To avoid experimental bias, donors of different ages were spread randomly across the sequencing lanes. Using the same blood draw, the study looked at two additional independent replicas of 1 million unique cDNA reads for two donors, one aged 18 to 30 and the other aged 80 or older.

For CDR1 and CDR2, the germline V gene lists SGHDN and FVKESK. The CDR3 has 14 amino acids, counting the end cysteine and phenylalanine. Of all the DNA, just the CDR3 is kept, 42 bases in frame from base 1. V and J are truncated by 4 bases and 7 bases respectively, leaving an intervening sequence of 16 bases. Findings and caveats that apply to the study as a whole: Conclusive comparison of naive and antigen-experienced compartments was prevented by the profiling of bulk unsorted PBMCs. Compared with the aged group, the long-lived group had more naive CD4+ T cells, fewer expanded clones and increased TCR diversity, suggesting age selection. Total diversity estimates from one million sequenced T cells were considered lower bounds and underestimates. As age increased, observed TCR beta diversity per million T cells dropped in a roughly linear way, and a significant reduction was already evident by age approximately 40. Observed TCR beta diversity correlated strongly with the percentage of naive T cells measured by flow cytometry. The CMV infection status of donors was not known, potentially confounding age-related changes in expanded clonotypes.

The library was prepared using 5' RACE. A second PCR of roughly 7 to 11 cycles was performed with a sample-barcoded 5' primer and a J-beta primer mix. Each TCR beta cDNA molecule received a unique molecular identifier from a template-switch 5' adaptor carrying 12 random nucleotides. At least 3 million CDR3-containing paired-end reads were obtained from each sample. First-strand cDNA was synthesized from all RNA with the Mint cDNA synthesis kit, primed by a TRBC-specific oligonucleotide. Following uracil-DNA glycosylase treatment, all cDNA underwent a first 18-cycle PCR with the universal primers M1SS and BC2_uni_R. The study's own analysis went as follows. Normalization of each sample was performed by random selection of 1 million high-quality reads, each carrying a distinct molecular identifier. Instead of being binned into consensus sequences, reads that shared molecular identifiers were thrown out. MiTCR, run with a Q25 quality threshold and the strictest error-elimination algorithm, handled CDR3 identification, clonotype clustering and error correction. A nonparametric unseen species model with Euler transformation was used to estimate a lower bound on total TCR beta diversity. TCRdb ran its own pipeline on the public reads, namely fastp trimming at Q25 and MiXCR clone calling, and kept in-frame beta chains. All rows with the same CDR3 protein become a single entry with the most common DNA and genes. TCRdb's processing, not the authors', yielded these V and J calls. This sample is represented by roughly 1.9 million distinct CDR3 sequences; about two fifths of them were singletons. About 21% of the sample goes to the ten largest clones.

The 40 or so donors, aged about 6 to 100 years, were systemically healthy Caucasian individuals from Russia. Each donor gave 8 to 10 milliliters of peripheral blood, collected into EDTA-treated Vacutainer tubes. Ficoll-Paque density-gradient centrifugation was used to isolate PBMCs, with at least 7 million obtained per sample. Total RNA was extracted from PBMCs with Trizol reagent, with at least 6 micrograms obtained per sample. The percentages of naive CD45RAhigh/CD27high T cells were determined by flow cytometry on a PBMC aliquot from every donor. For this clonotype: The specificity of this receptor is unknown. Within one base of it there is no much larger clone, and no base qualities were kept.

Sequencing used blood. This receptor was obtained from a human donor in good health. The sequence links TRBV14 to TRBJ1-2; the D gene cannot be resolved reliably. The nucleotides are TGTGCCAGCAGCCCCCACACCACGGTAGTTGGCTACACCTTC. It translates to CASSPHTTVVGYTF.